This T cell receptor beta chain was profiled in a study of identical twins. Findings and limits, study-wide: Carriage of fewer insertions was seen in abundant cord blood beta clonotypes, whereas memory repertoires showed none. Interpretation of the results relied on cross-sectional statistical analysis and not on following the same donors.

TCRdb re-analysed the 5' RACE reads in MiXCR, keeping a single row per CDR3 protein. Here the sample spans around 1.7 million distinct CDR3 sequences, less than 40% being singletons. V was shortened by 5 bases and J by 6 bases, with 17 bases between the two germline ends. CDR3 length: 14 amino acids. In every case, the donor was a healthy Caucasian. A note on this clonotype: Its specificity is not known.

The receptor's source is a newborn girl in good health. Sequenced material: cord blood. This chain links TRBV12-3 or TRBV12-4 with TRBJ2-7; the D gene is possibly TRBD2 (6 bases). This CDR3 is CASSNVRSGGEQYF. CDR3 nucleotide sequence: TGTGCCAGCAGTAACGTCCGATCCGGGGGCGAGCAGTACTTC.